This paragraph reports one T cell receptor (beta chain). The data were obtained in a study of shared clonotypes between healthy human individuals. The CDR3 loop spans 15 amino acids. The trim removed 4 bases at V and 8 bases at J, leaving 8 bases unmatched. From germline, CDR1 is MGHDK and CDR2 SYGVNS. TCRdb's copy holds only in-frame clones and misses some; the assay was immunoSEQ multiplex PCR. Altogether about 2.4 million clones are present, roughly 93% being singletons, with the ten largest covering approximately 0.35%. Sample: naive CD4+ T cells from PBMCs. The subset was: CD45RA+ positively selected. The sequence was obtained from a man younger than 35 in good health. Some clones in this sample may be carry-over from other donors' samples. The chain uses TRBV25-1 and TRBJ2-1; 10 nucleotides align to TRBD1. CDR3 nucleotide sequence: TGTGCCAGCAGTGGACTGGGACAGGGGTATTATGAGCAGTTCTTC. Amino acids: CASSGLGQGYYEQFF.